The 19 T cell receptor beta chains given below trace back to one sample, sequenced in a study of T cell responses to AZD1222 COVID-19 vaccine. Assay used: immunoSEQ multiplex PCR; TCRdb lists only in-frame clones, some missing. The data contain 110,000 or so clones, roughly nine tenths of them singletons. The sample here was peripheral blood, taken on day 0 of AZD1222 vaccination. These receptors came from an adult in good health.

The chain is built from TRBV30 and TRBJ2-3, with D perhaps assigned TRBD1 or TRBD2 (5 bases each). Germline lookup yields CDR1 GTSNPN and CDR2 SVGIG (reference sequence). V gave up 4 bases and J gave up 2 bases, with 16 bases separating them. This CDR3 is built from 15 residues. Here the CDR3 reads CAWIGRGSATDTQYF. The CDR3 nucleotides read TGTGCCTGGATCGGTCGGGGCAGCGCCACAGATACGCAGTATTTT.

In DNA, the CDR3 is TGTGCCAGTAGTATAGCGACGGTCCCTACAACTGAAGCTTTCTTT. Translation gives CASSIATVPTTEAFF. The rearrangement uses TRBV19 and TRBJ1-1; D is unclear. Germline loops: CDR1 LNHDA, CDR2 SQIVND (reference sequence). Trimming took 1 base from V and 5 from J, leaving 14 bases between them. The CDR3 is 15 amino acids.

This chain connects TRBV5-1 to TRBJ1-4; D gene ambiguous. Germline V gene lookup returns CDR1 SGHRS and CDR2 YFSETQ. The CDR3 runs to 13 residues. The V gene lost 2 bases and the J gene lost 4 bases, with 6 bases spanning the gap. CDR3 amino acids: CASSFQSNEKLFF. The DNA of the CDR3 is TGCGCCAGCAGCTTCCAGAGTAATGAAAAACTGTTTTTT.

The J gene is TRBJ2-1, the V gene TRBV2; D call uncertain. Germline V gene lookup returns CDR1 SNHLY and CDR2 FYNNEI. The CDR3 runs 13 residues. The V and J ends lost 1 base and 10 bases respectively, with 11 bases between them. CDR3 nucleotide sequence: TGTGCCAGCAGTGAAGAGGCCCTCGGGGAGCAGTTCTTC. Its protein is CASSEEALGEQFF.

V is TRBV11-3 and J is TRBJ2-1; D might be TRBD2 (6 bases). The germline gives CDR1 SGHNT, CDR2 YENEEA. This CDR3 contains 13 residues. V dropped 1 base and J dropped 9 bases, with 10 bases sitting between them. The CDR3 DNA is TGTGCCAGCAGCTTAGGAACTAGCACTGAGCAGTTCTTC. This encodes CASSLGTSTEQFF.

The sample holds one count of this clone. V usage is TRBV6-4 and J usage is TRBJ2-2; 11 nucleotides align to TRBD1. The CDR3 runs 16 residues. J was trimmed by 3 bases and V by 6 bases; bases with no gene match: 6. Germline loops: CDR1 MRHNA, CDR2 SNTAGT. The chain's CDR3 is CASSLPGQGDTGELFF. In DNA form, the CDR3 reads TGTGCCAGCAGCTTACCGGGACAGGGGGACACCGGGGAGCTGTTTTTT.

The chain's CDR3 is CASSFDREITEAFF. In nucleotides, the CDR3 is TGTGCCAGCAGCTTCGACAGGGAGATTACCGAAGCTTTCTTT. V and J are TRBV5-6 and TRBJ1-1, with TRBD1 identical over 7 bases. Unmatched junction bases numbered 9, after V lost 2 bases and J lost 8 bases. This CDR3 comprises 14 residues. Germline-derived CDR1 and CDR2 are SGHDT and YYEEEE.

J is TRBJ2-1 and V is TRBV7-3; 11 bases fit TRBD2. The CDR3 spans 16 residues. Germline CDR1 is SGHTA and CDR2 is FQGTGA. V lost 2 bases, J lost 7 bases, and 7 bases stayed unmatched. This chain's CDR3 is CASSLLASGGPNEQFF. The CDR3 nucleotides are TGTGCCAGCAGCTTACTAGCTAGCGGGGGGCCAAATGAGCAGTTCTTC.

The V and J genes are TRBV7-2 and TRBJ2-1; D not certain. V lost 4 bases, J lost 1 base, and 11 bases lay in between. Looked up from germline, CDR1 is SGHTA and CDR2 is FQGNSA. The CDR3 is made up of 15 amino acids. This chain's CDR3 is CASSSQISSYNEQFF. The CDR3 nucleotides read TGTGCCAGCAGCTCACAGATATCTTCCTACAATGAGCAGTTCTTC.

V usage is TRBV7-2 and J usage is TRBJ1-2, with 9 positions matching TRBD1. Germline V CDR1 and CDR2: SGHTA, FQGNSA. The V segment lost 6 bases and the J segment 4 bases; nucleotides outside the gene matches: 9. The CDR3 has 15 residues. CDR3 sequence (DNA): TGTGCCAGCAGGCGAACAGGGGGCGCGGGCTATGGCTACACCTTC. Encoded protein: CASRRTGGAGYGYTF.

The chain carries TRBV19 and TRBJ2-2, with D uncertain. The germline V and J ends were trimmed by 8 bases and 2 bases, with 12 bases remaining between them. CDR3 length equals 14 residues. CDR1 LNHDA and CDR2 SQIVND come from the germline V gene (reference sequence). The CDR3 region is CASCADPNTGELFF. In DNA form, the CDR3 reads TGTGCCAGTTGCGCTGATCCTAACACCGGGGAGCTGTTTTTT.

The chain links TRBV6-1 to TRBJ2-3; a weak D match, TRBD2 (5 bases). V shed 0 bases and J shed 10 bases, with 11 bases lying between them. Per the germline V gene, CDR1 is MNHNS and CDR2 is SASEGT. This CDR3 spans 13 amino acids. This CDR3 reads CASSEAGPRAQYF. Here the CDR3 DNA reads TGTGCCAGCAGTGAAGCGGGTCCGCGGGCGCAGTATTTT.

The V call is TRBV6-2 or TRBV6-3, the J call TRBJ2-4, with 7 bases matching TRBD2. CDR1 is MNHEY, CDR2 SVGEGT, per germline. J gave up 8 bases and V 4 bases, and 8 bases lay outside the gene matches. CDR3 length: 14 amino acids. The CDR3 nucleotides are TGTGCCAGCAGTTCGACTAGCCCTAGGGACATTCAGTACTTC. This translates into CASSSTSPRDIQYF.

The gene calls are TRBV19 and TRBJ1-3, with D hard to call. CDR1 is LNHDA and CDR2 is SQIVND in the germline V gene (reference sequence). The V and J ends lost 6 bases and 0 bases respectively, with 6 bases between them. The CDR3 sequence is 13 residues long. CDR3 bases: TGTGCCAGTAGGATGGGCTCTGGAAACACCATATATTTT. Its protein product is CASRMGSGNTIYF. Full variable domain (remainder filled in from reference TRBV19 and TRBJ1-3): DGGITQSPKYLFRKEGQNVTLSCEQNLNHDAMYWYRQDPGQGLRLIYYSQIVNDFQKGDIAEGYSVSREKKESFPLTVTSAQKNPTAFYLCASRMGSGNTIYFGEGSWLTVV.

The chain uses TRBV18 and TRBJ1-1, with D uncertain. This CDR3 has 13 residues. Germline V gene sequence: CDR1 KGHSH, CDR2 LQKENI. V lost 6 bases and J 1 base, leaving 9 bases between the germline ends. The CDR3 DNA follows: TGTGCCAGCTCCCTCCGTTCGAACACTGAAGCTTTCTTT. It encodes CASSLRSNTEAFF.

This sequence joins TRBV7-2 and TRBJ1-2, with D unclear. CDR3 size: 13 residues. Trimming took 1 base from V and 8 from J, leaving 11 bases between them. Germline V gene data show CDR1 as SGHTA and CDR2 as FQGNSA. The CDR3 region is CASSLVGTEGYTF. CDR3 coding DNA: TGTGCCAGCAGCTTAGTGGGCACTGAGGGCTACACCTTC.

The chain couples TRBV7-2 to TRBJ2-2, with 7 bases that match TRBD1. With V trimmed by 5 bases and J by 2 bases, 8 bases remained unmatched. The CDR3 runs 16 residues. CDR1 is SGHTA, CDR2 FQGNSA, per germline. CDR3 residues: CASSLRQGGNTGELFF. CDR3 DNA: TGTGCCAGCAGCCTTCGACAGGGTGGTAACACCGGGGAGCTGTTTTTT.

The chain is built from TRBV19 and TRBJ1-5, with D unclear. V lost 0 bases, J lost 10 bases, and 7 bases lay in between. Germline lookup yields CDR1 LNHDA and CDR2 SQIVND (reference sequence). The length of the CDR3 is 12 residues. CDR3 nucleotides: TGTGCCAGTAGTATAGACCGGGGTCCCCAGCATTTT. This sequence encodes CASSIDRGPQHF.

The CDR3 sequence is CASSLGTHQETQYF. The CDR3 bases are TGTGCCAGCAGCTTAGGGACACACCAAGAGACCCAGTACTTC. The chain has TRBV7-2 and TRBJ2-5; maybe TRBD1 (5 bases). Germline CDR1 and CDR2: SGHTA and FQGNSA. The V and J ends lost 1 base and 0 bases respectively, with 6 bases between them. The CDR3 is made up of 14 amino acids. Full variable domain (rest looked up from reference TRBV7-2 and TRBJ2-5): GAGVSQSPSNKVTEKGKDVELRCDPISGHTALYWYRQSLGQGLEFLIYFQGNSAPDKSGLPSDRFSAERTGGSVSTLTIQRTQQEDSAVYLCASSLGTHQETQYFGPGTRLLVL.